These T cell receptor beta chains were read from a single sample in a study of cytomegalovirus exposure and HLA in healthy donors. Method: immunoSEQ multiplex PCR; TCRdb's copy keeps in-frame clones and lacks some. Here the sample spans 150,000 to 200,000 clones, about three quarters being singletons. Sequenced material: PBMCs. All receptors derive from a woman aged 40 to 55 in good health and CMV-seronegative. CDR3s leave out the opening cysteine and the closing phenylalanine or tryptophan. Only part of the rows carry a size: once, few, many, or a class if the clone is expanded.

clone size: few
V gene: TRBV5-1
CDR3 protein: ASSDSPFGDGELF

clone size: .
V gene: TRBV28
CDR3 protein: ASSQPGGKNGNTIY

clone size: .
V gene: TRBV5-8
CDR3 protein: ASNGAVSYNSPLH

clone size: .
V gene: TRBV5-4
CDR3 protein: ASSLVGGEVYGYT

clone size: .
V gene: TRBV19
CDR3 protein: ASSIVSVGGTQY

clone size: .
V gene: TRBV9
CDR3 protein: ASSADSTYNSPLH

clone size: .
V gene: TRBV9
CDR3 protein: ASSVRGQNTGELF

clone size: .
V gene: TRBV9
CDR3 protein: ASSGGSAGPMETQY

clone size: few
V gene: TRBV4-2
CDR3 protein: ASSQGTANTEAF

clone size: .
V gene: TRBV18
CDR3 protein: ASSLGTSGLYNEQF

clone size: .
V gene: TRBV4-1
CDR3 protein: ASSQGLAGRYERDTQY

clone size: .
V gene: TRBV5-5
CDR3 protein: ASSIKAGSGNTIY

clone size: .
V gene: TRBV19
CDR3 protein: ASSIFARDTQY

clone size: .
V gene: TRBV6-5
CDR3 protein: ASIDRVSYEQY

clone size: .
V gene: TRBV28
CDR3 protein: ASSSPGLAGGSSYNEQF

clone size: .
V gene: TRBV9
CDR3 protein: ASSVVVSGNEQF

clone size: .
V gene: TRBV7-9
CDR3 protein: ASSLEAGPDGELF

clone size: .
V gene: TRBV18
CDR3 protein: ASSPGSDDYYGYT

clone size: .
V gene: TRBV4-2
CDR3 protein: ASSRSPSGGSYEQY

clone size: .
V gene: TRBV7-6
CDR3 protein: ASSPGLAGGRYTGELF

clone size: .
V gene: TRBV13
CDR3 protein: ASSSRGAVGELF

clone size: .
V gene: TRBV29-1
CDR3 protein: SVAPVLDRSTYEQY

clone size: .
V gene: TRBV6-5
CDR3 protein: ASRGIRQRYGYT

clone size: .
V gene: TRBV4-1
CDR3 protein: ASSTGDGAYGYT

clone size: .
V gene: TRBV28
CDR3 protein: ASSPSEDSYNSPLH

clone size: .
V gene: TRBV5-4
CDR3 protein: ASSLDLQGSSTDTQY

clone size: .
V gene: TRBV28
CDR3 protein: ASSFSGNTIY

clone size: .
V gene: TRBV5-1
CDR3 protein: ASSLAGTEHGNTIY

clone size: .
V gene: TRBV11-1
CDR3 protein: ASSFEGFDTQY

clone size: once
V gene: TRBV2
CDR3 protein: ASSRSGGQYEQY

clone size: .
V gene: TRBV7-8
CDR3 protein: ASSERNFLLEDGYT

clone size: once
V gene: TRBV2
CDR3 protein: ASSGQAGNTIY

clone size: .
V gene: TRBV29-1
CDR3 protein: SVTPLTGANVLT

clone size: .
V gene: TRBV13
CDR3 protein: ASSRQGFPYEQY

clone size: .
V gene: TRBV27
CDR3 protein: ASRPQGTNQPQH

clone size: .
V gene: TRBV5-6
CDR3 protein: ASSSTEGYGYT

clone size: few
V gene: TRBV7-9
CDR3 protein: ASSSRQLPAF

clone size: .
V gene: TRBV9
CDR3 protein: ASSSVIDRAGSYT

clone size: once
V gene: TRBV6-5
CDR3 protein: ASRPQGTYEQY

clone size: .
V gene: TRBV14
CDR3 protein: ASSQDRGHRGTDTQY

clone size: once
V gene: TRBV7-9
CDR3 protein: ASSLLTGGIYEQY